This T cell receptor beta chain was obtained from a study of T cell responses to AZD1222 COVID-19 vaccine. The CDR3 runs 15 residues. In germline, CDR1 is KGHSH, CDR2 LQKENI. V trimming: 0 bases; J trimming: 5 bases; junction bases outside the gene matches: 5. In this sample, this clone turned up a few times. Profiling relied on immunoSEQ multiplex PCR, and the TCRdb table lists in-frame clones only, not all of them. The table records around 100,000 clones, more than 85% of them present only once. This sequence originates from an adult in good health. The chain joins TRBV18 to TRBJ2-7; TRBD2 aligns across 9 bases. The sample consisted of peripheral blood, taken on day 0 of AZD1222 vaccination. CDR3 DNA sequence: TGTGCCAGCTCACCACCGGGACTAGCTGGCCACGAGCAGTACTTC. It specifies CASSPPGLAGHEQYF.